Described below is a single T cell receptor (beta chain) sequence and its context. Its target is not known. This sample was taken from a study of graft-versus-host responses after intestinal transplantation. General study points: Subjects displaying graft-donor T cell macrochimerism possessed elevated graft-versus-host to host-versus-graft clonal ratios inside allografts.

Here immunoSEQ multiplex PCR was the method, and the copy in TCRdb shows in-frame clones only, minus some. The sample includes about 120,000 clones, about 93% of them seen just once. Trimming took 5 bases from V and 9 from J, leaving 17 bases between them. Germline V lookup: CDR1 SGDLS, CDR2 YYNGEE. CDR3 size: 14 residues. The receptor's source is a human donor who received an intestinal transplant. The chain has TRBV9 and TRBJ2-2; D is possibly TRBD1 or TRBD2 (6 bases each). Sequences were derived from unstimulated CD4+ T cells sorted from spleen or lymph node cells, sampled before intestinal transplant. The CDR3 DNA is TGTGCCAGCAGTTCCACTGAGGGGGGTTGGGAGCTGTTTTTT. This translates into CASSSTEGGWELFF.